The 29 T cell receptor beta chains listed next were all sequenced from one sample in a study of shared T cell receptors in the human thymus. The data were produced by immunoSEQ multiplex PCR, yet TCRdb's version contains in-frame clones alone and is incomplete. The profile shows around 340,000 clones, 95% of them singletons. Specimen: thymocytes. These receptors originate from a human donor.

Written as DNA, the CDR3 is TGTGCCAGCAGTGGTGTTCCCTGGCTGAGAAACGAGCAGTACTTC. This translates into CASSGVPWLRNEQYF. The chain carries TRBV6-1 and TRBJ2-7; D is unresolved. The V end lost 4 bases, the J end lost 5 bases, and 18 bases lay between the germline ends. This CDR3 is 15 amino acids long. Germline values: CDR1 MNHNS, CDR2 SASEGT.

The J gene is TRBJ1-1, the V gene TRBV14, with D perhaps matching TRBD1 (6 bases). The CDR3 sequence is 16 residues long. The germline V gene has CDR1 SGHDN and CDR2 FVKESK. V lost 0 bases and J lost 0, with 11 bases in between. The CDR3 protein is CASSQEARGLNTEAFF. As DNA, the CDR3 is TGTGCCAGCAGCCAAGAAGCCAGGGGATTGAACACTGAAGCTTTCTTT.

This clone was picked up one time. The J gene is TRBJ1-2, the V gene TRBV27; maybe TRBD1 (6 bases). CDR1 MNHEY and CDR2 SMNVEV come from the germline V gene (reference sequence). V was clipped by 0 bases and J by 2 bases, with 13 bases between them. This CDR3 contains 16 residues. The CDR3 bases are TGTGCCAGCAGTTTATCGACGGGGGCAGGGAACTATGGCTACACCTTC. Its translation: CASSLSTGAGNYGYTF.

In its sample, this clone was seen once. The J gene is TRBJ1-3, the V gene TRBV6-1; possibly TRBD1 for D (6 bases). Trimming removed 8 bases at V and 3 bases at J, with 17 bases between. The CDR3 spans 15 residues. Per germline, CDR1 MNHNS and CDR2 SASEGT. The CDR3 DNA reads TGTGCCAGCGGCTTAGACAGGAACATTGGAAACACCATATATTTT. It codes for CASGLDRNIGNTIYF.

V usage is TRBV5-1 and J usage is TRBJ2-3, with 10 bases matching TRBD2. From germline, CDR1 is SGHRS and CDR2 YFSETQ. The V and J ends lost 2 bases and 3 bases, in that order; junction bases with no gene match: 3. This CDR3 is 15 amino acids long. Here the CDR3 DNA reads TGCGCCAGCAGCTTCTTAGCGGGAGGTACAGATACGCAGTATTTT. As protein: CASSFLAGGTDTQYF.

The J gene is TRBJ2-5, the V gene TRBV6-5, with D perhaps TRBD2 (6 bases). Trimming cost V 0 bases and J 2 bases, with 10 bases left between them. Germline V gene lookup returns CDR1 MNHEY and CDR2 SVGAGI. The length of the CDR3 is 15 residues. CDR3 residues: CASSYSSGGQETQYF. The CDR3 nucleotides are TGTGCCAGCAGTTACTCGAGTGGGGGGCAAGAGACCCAGTACTTC.

CDR3 protein: CASSGTSYEQYF. DNA of the CDR3: TGTGCCAGCAGCGGGACTTCTTACGAGCAGTACTTC. The chain recombines TRBV5-8 with TRBJ2-7; D perhaps matches TRBD2 (6 bases). The CDR3 is 12 residues long. The germline V gene has CDR1 SGHTS and CDR2 YDEGEE. V was pared by 4 bases and J by 4 bases, with 9 bases between.

This chain links TRBV6-4 with TRBJ1-2; TRBD1 is a possible D gene (5 bases). The ends were cut back, 0 bases at V and 2 bases at J, with 13 bases in the middle. The CDR3 loop spans 16 amino acids. The germline V gene has CDR1 MRHNA and CDR2 SNTAGT. The CDR3 loop reads CASSDSKKDNNYGYTF. The CDR3 nucleotides are TGTGCCAGCAGTGACTCGAAAAAGGACAACAACTATGGCTACACCTTC.

The rearrangement links TRBV28 to TRBJ2-1; 7 bases line up with TRBD2. Trimming cost V 3 bases and J 4 bases; bases outside gene matches: 3. The germline V gene encodes CDR1 MDHEN and CDR2 SYDVKM. This CDR3 has 14 residues. CDR3 sequence: CASSLRGSYNEQFF. The CDR3 DNA follows: TGTGCCAGCAGTTTGCGGGGGTCTTACAATGAGCAGTTCTTC.

This chain connects TRBV19 to TRBJ2-7, with D unclear. Germline CDR1 reads LNHDA; CDR2 reads SQIVND (reference sequence). The CDR3 has 17 amino acids. V was pared by 3 bases and J by 2 bases, with 20 bases between. DNA for the CDR3: TGTGCCAGTAGTATTTCCAATCCTCCTAGTTCTCCCTACGAGCAGTACTTC. It is translated as CASSISNPPSSPYEQYF.

The V call is TRBV11-3, the J call TRBJ2-1; no clear D gene. CDR1 is SGHNT, CDR2 YENEEA, per germline. Trimming pared 1 base from V and 9 bases from J, leaving 4 bases between. The CDR3 has 11 amino acids. The CDR3 nucleotides are TGTGCCAGCAGCTTAGCCGGTGAGCAGTTCTTC. Translating it yields CASSLAGEQFF.

Turning to this clone: Within the sample, other DNA sequences also encode this same CDR3. V and J are TRBV9 and TRBJ1-5; D not certain. Germline CDR1 and CDR2: SGDLS and YYNGEE. Between the trimmed V and J ends, which lost 0 bases and 0 bases, there was a span of 1 base. The CDR3 covers 13 residues. The CDR3 spells CASSVGSNQPQHF. The DNA of the CDR3 is TGTGCCAGCAGCGTAGGTAGCAATCAGCCCCAGCATTTT.

CDR3 DNA: TGTGCCAGCAGCCGGGAGGGACAGCCCCAGCATTTT. Protein sequence: CASSREGQPQHF. The chain uses TRBV7-2 and TRBJ1-5; D gene ambiguous. The germline gives CDR1 SGHTA, CDR2 FQGNSA. V was pared by 5 bases and J by 7 bases, with 9 bases between. The CDR3 extends over 12 amino acids.

The rearrangement uses TRBV5-4 and TRBJ1-6, with D hard to call. The V and J ends lost 4 bases and 5 bases respectively, with 10 bases between them. The length of the CDR3 is 14 residues. The germline CDR1 and CDR2 sequences are SGHNT and YYREEE (reference sequence). This CDR3 is CASSPDRHNSPLHF. CDR3 DNA: TGTGCCAGCAGCCCAGACCGACATAATTCACCCCTCCACTTT.

The gene calls are TRBV18 and TRBJ1-1, with D possibly matching TRBD1 (5 bases). The germline CDR1 and CDR2 sequences are KGHSH and LQKENI. The CDR3 sequence is 14 residues long. V was cut by 1 base and J by 9 bases, with 15 bases left in between. CDR3 bases: TGTGCCAGCTCACCACGGGTGGGACCTTGGCAAGCTTTCTTT. This codes for CASSPRVGPWQAFF.

V gene TRBV28 combines with J gene TRBJ2-1; TRBD2 matches at 7 bases. Trimming removed 7 bases from V and 5 bases from J; junction bases left unmatched: 17. Germline V lookup: CDR1 MDHEN, CDR2 SYDVKM. This CDR3 has 17 residues. CDR3 sequence reads: CASNPPGGRGTNNEQFF. CDR3 nucleotide sequence: TGTGCCAGCAATCCCCCGGGGGGACGGGGGACCAACAATGAGCAGTTCTTC.

The rearrangement joins TRBV27 to TRBJ2-3, with TRBD2 identical over 12 bases. J was trimmed by 0 bases and V by 3 bases; bases with no gene match: 4. The germline CDR1 and CDR2 sequences are MNHEY and SMNVEV (reference sequence). CDR3 size: 17 residues. In DNA, the CDR3 is TGTGCCAGCAGTTTGACTAGCGGGAGACCTAGCACAGATACGCAGTATTTT. It is translated as CASSLTSGRPSTDTQYF.

V and J are TRBV6-4 and TRBJ2-3; TRBD2 is a possible D gene (6 bases). Trimming took 7 bases from V and 5 from J, leaving 22 bases between them. The length of the CDR3 is 16 residues. The V gene's germline CDR1 is MRHNA and CDR2 SNTAGT. The CDR3 DNA sequence: TGTGCCAGCACCCCGACCGGGACTTCTGCAAAAGATACGCAGTATTTT. It is translated as CASTPTGTSAKDTQYF.

The chain has TRBV27 and TRBJ2-1; 10 bases match TRBD2. CDR1 and CDR2 from the germline V gene are MNHEY and SMNVEV (reference sequence). Losses at the gene ends were 5 bases for V and 8 bases for J; bases not matched to a gene: 12. CDR3 length: 16 residues. The CDR3 bases are TGTGCCAGCAGTGCCGCTTCTAGCGGGAGTCGGGATGAGCAGTTCTTC. This sequence encodes CASSAASSGSRDEQFF.

This clone showed up just once. The gene calls are TRBV10-1 and TRBJ2-1; tentatively, D is TRBD1 or TRBD2 (5 bases each). The CDR3 runs 14 residues. Trimming cost V 4 bases and J 2 bases, with 9 bases left between them. Germline CDR1 is WNHNN and CDR2 is SYGVQD (reference sequence). The CDR3 coding sequence is TGCGCCAGCAGTGCGGGACCACCCTACAATGAGCAGTTCTTC. Translating it yields CASSAGPPYNEQFF.

The J gene is TRBJ2-2, the V gene TRBV14, with a possible D match to TRBD2 (5 bases). The ends were cut back, 3 bases at V and 5 bases at J, with 13 bases in the middle. The germline gives CDR1 SGHDN, CDR2 FVKESK. This CDR3 is built from 15 residues. CDR3 sequence reads: CASSHSRSGTGELFF. Here the CDR3 DNA reads TGTGCCAGCAGCCATTCACGGTCGGGGACCGGGGAGCTGTTTTTT.

The gene calls are TRBV27 and TRBJ2-3, with D perhaps TRBD2 (6 bases). Per germline, CDR1 MNHEY and CDR2 SMNVEV (reference sequence). This CDR3 is built from 15 residues. Trimming stripped 5 bases from V and 2 bases from J, with 14 bases between. The CDR3 loop is CASSPRDLHTDTQYF. CDR3 DNA: TGTGCCAGCAGTCCGAGGGACTTACACACAGATACGCAGTATTTT.

The rearrangement uses TRBV7-9 and TRBJ2-7; D perhaps matches TRBD1 (5 bases). The germline CDR1 and CDR2 sequences are SEHNR and FQNEAQ (reference sequence). V was clipped by 2 bases and J by 6 bases, with 20 bases between them. This CDR3 comprises 16 residues. As DNA, the CDR3 is TGTGCCAGCAGCTTAAAGGGGCGATTTCCCCCCTGCGAGCAGTACTTC. It is translated as CASSLKGRFPPCEQYF.

The V gene is TRBV14, the J gene TRBJ2-4, with D uncertain. Germline values: CDR1 SGHDN, CDR2 FVKESK. The CDR3 length is 14 residues. V lost 5 bases and J 3 bases, leaving 11 bases between the germline ends. DNA for the CDR3: TGTGCCAGCAGCGCCGGAGCTGTCAAAAACATTCAGTACTTC. This codes for CASSAGAVKNIQYF.

This chain connects TRBV18 to TRBJ2-3; D is uncertain. Trimming pared 0 bases from V and 7 bases from J, leaving 11 bases between. CDR3 length: 14 amino acids. In germline, CDR1 is KGHSH, CDR2 LQKENI. In DNA form, the CDR3 reads TGTGCCAGCTCACCACCGACTCCGCGGTATACGCAGTATTTT. Its protein product is CASSPPTPRYTQYF.

This chain joins TRBV27 and TRBJ2-5, with D perhaps assigned TRBD1 or TRBD2 (5 bases each). The J call may not be correct, given that the DNA end is closer to TRBJ2-7. The CDR3 loop spans 16 amino acids. CDR1 MNHEY and CDR2 SMNVEV come from the germline V gene (reference sequence). The CDR3 bases are TGTGCCAGCAGTTTATGCAGAACCGGGACCCCCTACGAGCAGTACTTC. This codes for CASSLCRTGTPYEQYF.

J is TRBJ2-1 and V is TRBV15, with D uncertain. The CDR3 is made up of 15 amino acids. Deletions cut 4 bases from V and 0 bases from J, with 10 bases between. Germline V gives CDR1 LNHNV, CDR2 YYDKDF (reference sequence). CDR3 residues: CATSTRLGSYNEQFF. The CDR3 nucleotides are TGTGCCACCAGCACTCGACTTGGCTCCTACAATGAGCAGTTCTTC.

This clone was seen once. This sequence joins TRBV5-5 and TRBJ2-7; D might be TRBD2 (5 bases). CDR3 length: 10 residues. Trimming pared 6 bases from V and 7 bases from J, leaving 8 bases between. Germline V gene lookup returns CDR1 SGHKS and CDR2 YYEKEE (reference sequence). This chain's CDR3 is CASTGLEQYF. DNA of the CDR3: TGTGCCAGCACCGGACTGGAGCAGTACTTC.

This sequence joins TRBV29-1 and TRBJ1-1; D not resolved. CDR3 size: 17 residues. V shed 0 bases and J shed 5 bases, with 22 bases lying between them. The germline gives CDR1 SQVTM, CDR2 ANQGSEA. CDR3 coding DNA: TGCAGCGTTGAAGATTGGTTCCTCCGGGATCTTGGAACTGAAGCTTTCTTT. This encodes CSVEDWFLRDLGTEAFF.